This TCR beta chain emerged from a study of blood T cell repertoires in COVID-19. At the level of the study: Donors in the United States, Italy and Spain gave samples during acute or convalescent COVID-19. In each case, the material was cDNA or gDNA derived from T cells, B-cell-depleted T cells, or PBMCs.

The protocol was immunoSEQ multiplex PCR, while the TCRdb copy is restricted to in-frame clones and leaves out a portion. The profile shows over 200,000 clones, about 90% of them singletons. Trimming at V came to 4 bases and at J to 0 bases, leaving 4 bases not matched to a gene. The germline V gene encodes CDR1 SGHTA and CDR2 FQGNSA. This CDR3 region has 15 residues. The age range of participants was 18 to 89 years, with residence in more than 20 US areas. In assigning cohorts, the study relied on participant-reported clinical history. This chain uses TRBV7-2 with TRBJ1-1; TRBD1 matches 8 bases. The sample consisted of PBMCs or T cells enriched from blood (not recorded which). This receptor was obtained from a woman between 50 and 59 years old in a cohort exposed to, infected with or recovered from COVID-19 (not recorded which). The CDR3 sequence: CASSSQGALNTEAFF. In DNA, the CDR3 is TGTGCCAGCAGCTCCCAGGGGGCCCTGAACACTGAAGCTTTCTTT.